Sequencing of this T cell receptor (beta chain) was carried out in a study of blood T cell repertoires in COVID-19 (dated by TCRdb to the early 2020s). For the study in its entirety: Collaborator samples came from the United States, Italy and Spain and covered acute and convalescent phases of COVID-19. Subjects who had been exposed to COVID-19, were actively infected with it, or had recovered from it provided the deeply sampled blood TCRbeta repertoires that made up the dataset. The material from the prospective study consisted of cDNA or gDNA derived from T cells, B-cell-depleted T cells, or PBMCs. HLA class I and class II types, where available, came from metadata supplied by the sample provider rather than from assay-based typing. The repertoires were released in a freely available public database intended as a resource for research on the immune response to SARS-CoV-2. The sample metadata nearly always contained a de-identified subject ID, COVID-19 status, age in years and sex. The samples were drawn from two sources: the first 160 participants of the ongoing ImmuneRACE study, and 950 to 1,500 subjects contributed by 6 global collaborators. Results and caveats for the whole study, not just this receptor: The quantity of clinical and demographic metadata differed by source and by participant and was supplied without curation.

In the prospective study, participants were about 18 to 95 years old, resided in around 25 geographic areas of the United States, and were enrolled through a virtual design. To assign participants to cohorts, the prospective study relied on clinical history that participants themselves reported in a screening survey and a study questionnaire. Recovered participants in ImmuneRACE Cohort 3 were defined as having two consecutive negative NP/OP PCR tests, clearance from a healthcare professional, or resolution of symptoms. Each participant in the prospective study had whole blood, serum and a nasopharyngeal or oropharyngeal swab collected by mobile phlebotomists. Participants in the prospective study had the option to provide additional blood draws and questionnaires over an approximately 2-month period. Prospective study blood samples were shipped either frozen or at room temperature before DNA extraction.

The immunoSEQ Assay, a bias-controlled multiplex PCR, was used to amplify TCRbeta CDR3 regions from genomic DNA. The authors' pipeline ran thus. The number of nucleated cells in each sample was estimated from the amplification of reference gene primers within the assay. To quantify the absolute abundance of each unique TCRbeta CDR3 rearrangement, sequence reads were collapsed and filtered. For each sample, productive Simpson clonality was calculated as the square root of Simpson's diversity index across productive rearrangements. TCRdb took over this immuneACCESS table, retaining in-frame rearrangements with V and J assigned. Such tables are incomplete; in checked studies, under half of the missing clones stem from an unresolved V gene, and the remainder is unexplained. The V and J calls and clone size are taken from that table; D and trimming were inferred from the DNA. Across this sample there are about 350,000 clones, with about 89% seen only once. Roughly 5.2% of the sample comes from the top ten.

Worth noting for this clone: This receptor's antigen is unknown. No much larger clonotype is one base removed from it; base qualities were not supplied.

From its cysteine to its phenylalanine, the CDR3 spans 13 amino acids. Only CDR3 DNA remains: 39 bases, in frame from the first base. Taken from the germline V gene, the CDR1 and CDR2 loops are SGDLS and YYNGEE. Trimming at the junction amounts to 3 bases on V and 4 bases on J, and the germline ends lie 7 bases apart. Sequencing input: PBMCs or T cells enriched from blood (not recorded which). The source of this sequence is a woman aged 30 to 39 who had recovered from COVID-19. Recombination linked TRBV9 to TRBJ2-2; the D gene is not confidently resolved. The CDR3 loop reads CASSATPTGELFF. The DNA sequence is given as TGTGCCAGCAGCGCCACTCCCACCGGGGAGCTGTTTTTT.